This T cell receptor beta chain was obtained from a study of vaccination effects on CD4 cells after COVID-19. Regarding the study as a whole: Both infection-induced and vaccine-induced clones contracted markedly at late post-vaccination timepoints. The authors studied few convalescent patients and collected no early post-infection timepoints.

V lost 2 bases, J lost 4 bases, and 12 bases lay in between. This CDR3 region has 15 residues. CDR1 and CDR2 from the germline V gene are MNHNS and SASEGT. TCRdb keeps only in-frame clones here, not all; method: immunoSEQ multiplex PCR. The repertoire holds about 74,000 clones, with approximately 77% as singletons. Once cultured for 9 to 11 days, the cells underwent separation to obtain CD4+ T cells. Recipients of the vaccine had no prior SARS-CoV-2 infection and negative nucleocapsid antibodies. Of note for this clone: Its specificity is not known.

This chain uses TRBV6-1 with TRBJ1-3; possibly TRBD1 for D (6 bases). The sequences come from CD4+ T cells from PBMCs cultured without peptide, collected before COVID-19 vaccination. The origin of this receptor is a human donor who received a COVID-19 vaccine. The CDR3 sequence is CASSERGLIGNTIYF. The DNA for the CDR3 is TGTGCCAGCAGTGAAAGGGGGTTAATCGGAAACACCATATATTTT.